Sequencing of this TCR beta chain was carried out in a study of T cell responses to AZD1222 COVID-19 vaccine. Study findings and constraints: Two AZD1222 doses significantly raised spike-specific TCR breadth and depth over controls.

Clones were sequenced by immunoSEQ multiplex PCR, and TCRdb holds only the in-frame ones, with some missing. The repertoire holds about 130,000 clones, with around 87% as singletons. V lost 5 bases, J lost 1 base, and 8 bases lay in between. Germline CDR1 reads SEHNR; CDR2 reads FQNEAQ (reference sequence). The CDR3 spans 13 residues. Comment on this clone: The antigen remains unidentified.

This sequence joins TRBV7-9 and TRBJ1-1; no firm D call. The sample in question was peripheral blood, obtained on day 0 of AZD1222 vaccination. The sequence came from an adult in good health. The CDR3 DNA follows: TGTGCCAGCAGCATCCGGGGGAACACTGAAGCTTTCTTT. Its protein product is CASSIRGNTEAFF.